The present TCR beta chain was sequenced within a study of T cells in Graves' hyperthyroidism and ophthalmopathy. Study results and caveats: The model anticipated ophthalmopathy a median about 6.5 months pre-onset. Through a model of 13 V-J features, ophthalmopathy was separated from stable hyperthyroidism.

This clonotype was found many times. The antigen remains unidentified. From RNA transcripts, TCR beta CDR3 regions were amplified. Primed by the HTBI set, a first-round RT-PCR was run on the TCR CDR3. TCRdb reanalysed the multiplex PCR reads using MiXCR and keeps one entry per CDR3 protein. The repertoire includes under 800,000 distinct CDR3 sequences, about 14% of them detected once, and 10% sits in the top ten. If no ophthalmopathy progression occurred within 18 months, Graves' hyperthyroidism was stable. The CDR3 spans 14 residues. The V end was cut by 5 bases, the J end by 6 bases, with 18 bases between. CDR1 GTSNPN and CDR2 SVGIG come from the germline V gene (reference sequence).

The J gene is TRBJ2-3, the V gene TRBV30; D perhaps matches TRBD2 (6 bases). This receptor was obtained from a woman younger than 35 with Graves' hyperthyroidism. Sequencing was performed on blood. The CDR3 nucleotides are TGTGCCTGGGGCCTTGGCGGGGTTGGGGATACGCAGTATTTT. As protein: CAWGLGGVGDTQYF.